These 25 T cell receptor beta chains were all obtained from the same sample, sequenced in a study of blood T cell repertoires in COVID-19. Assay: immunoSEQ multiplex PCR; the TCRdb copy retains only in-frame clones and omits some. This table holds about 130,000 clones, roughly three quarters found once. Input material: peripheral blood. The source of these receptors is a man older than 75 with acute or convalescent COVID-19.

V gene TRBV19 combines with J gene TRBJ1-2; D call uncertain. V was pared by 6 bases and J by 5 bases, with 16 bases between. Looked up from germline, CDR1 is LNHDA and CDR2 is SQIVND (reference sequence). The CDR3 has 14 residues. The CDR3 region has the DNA TGTGCCAGTAGGACGGGAGGCCTGGGGTATGGCTACACCTTC. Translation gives CASRTGGLGYGYTF.

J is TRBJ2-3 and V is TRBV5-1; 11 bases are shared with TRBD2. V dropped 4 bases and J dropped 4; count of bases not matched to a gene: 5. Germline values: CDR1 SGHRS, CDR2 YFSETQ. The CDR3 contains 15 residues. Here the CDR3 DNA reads TGCGCCAGCAGCACTCTAGCGGGGGGCCCAGATACGCAGTATTTT. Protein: CASSTLAGGPDTQYF.

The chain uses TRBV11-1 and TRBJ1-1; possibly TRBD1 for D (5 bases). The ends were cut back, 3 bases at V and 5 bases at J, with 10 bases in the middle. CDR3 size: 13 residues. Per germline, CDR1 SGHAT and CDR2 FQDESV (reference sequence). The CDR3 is CASSFGGVTEAFF. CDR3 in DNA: TGTGCCAGCAGCTTTGGGGGGGTTACTGAAGCTTTCTTT.

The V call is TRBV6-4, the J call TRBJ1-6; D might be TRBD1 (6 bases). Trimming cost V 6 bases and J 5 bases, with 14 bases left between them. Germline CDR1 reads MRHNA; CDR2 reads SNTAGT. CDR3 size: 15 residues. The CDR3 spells CASRRTVQDNSPLHF. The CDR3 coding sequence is TGTGCCAGCAGACGGACAGTTCAGGATAATTCACCCCTCCACTTT.

The CDR3 DNA sequence: TGTGCCAGCTCACTCGGGACAGGGTTCACCGGGGAGCTGTTTTTT. Its translation: CASSLGTGFTGELFF. V is TRBV18 and J is TRBJ2-2, with 9 nucleotides matching TRBD1. Germline V gene data show CDR1 as KGHSH and CDR2 as LQKENI. The ends lost 4 bases at V and 4 bases at J; junction bases unmatched: 4. This CDR3 comprises 15 residues.

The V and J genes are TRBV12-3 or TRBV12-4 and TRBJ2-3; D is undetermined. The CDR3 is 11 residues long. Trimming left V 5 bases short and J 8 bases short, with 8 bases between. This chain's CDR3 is CASSPAGTQYF. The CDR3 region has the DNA TGTGCCAGCAGTCCCGCCGGTACGCAGTATTTT.

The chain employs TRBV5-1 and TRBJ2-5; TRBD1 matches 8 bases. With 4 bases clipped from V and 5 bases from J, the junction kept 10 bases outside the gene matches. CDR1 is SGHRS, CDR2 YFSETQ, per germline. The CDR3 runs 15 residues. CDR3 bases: TGCGCCAGCAGCCAGACAGGGGACGCGGTCGAGACCCAGTACTTC. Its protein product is CASSQTGDAVETQYF.

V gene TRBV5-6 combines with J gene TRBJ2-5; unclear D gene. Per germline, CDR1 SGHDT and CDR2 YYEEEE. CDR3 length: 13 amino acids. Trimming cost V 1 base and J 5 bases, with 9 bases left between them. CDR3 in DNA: TGTGCCAGCAGCTTGAGGAACGGGGAGACCCAGTACTTC. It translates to CASSLRNGETQYF.

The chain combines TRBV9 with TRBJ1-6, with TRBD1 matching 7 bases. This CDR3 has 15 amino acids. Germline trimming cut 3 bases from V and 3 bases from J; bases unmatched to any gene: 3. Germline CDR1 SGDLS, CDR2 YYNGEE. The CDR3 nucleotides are TGTGCCAGCAGCGCACAGGGGAACTATAATTCACCCCTCCACTTT. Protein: CASSAQGNYNSPLHF.

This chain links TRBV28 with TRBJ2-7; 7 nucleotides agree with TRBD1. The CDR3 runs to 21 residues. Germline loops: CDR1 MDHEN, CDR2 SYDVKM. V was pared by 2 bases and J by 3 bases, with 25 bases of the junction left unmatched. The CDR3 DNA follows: TGTGCCAGCAGTTTAACCCCGCCGGGACAGAATAGACCTCGGGGAGACTACGAGCAGTACTTC. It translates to CASSLTPPGQNRPRGDYEQYF.

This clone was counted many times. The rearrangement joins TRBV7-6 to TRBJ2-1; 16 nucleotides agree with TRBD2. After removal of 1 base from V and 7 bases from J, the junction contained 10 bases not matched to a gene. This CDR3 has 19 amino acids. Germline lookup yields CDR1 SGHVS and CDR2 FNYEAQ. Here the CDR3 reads CASSLVPGTSGGGSNEQFF. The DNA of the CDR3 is TGTGCCAGCAGCTTAGTTCCTGGGACTAGCGGGGGGGGCTCGAATGAGCAGTTCTTC.

CDR3 sequence: CASTPTGPDTQYF. In DNA, the CDR3 is TGTGCCAGCACTCCGACAGGGCCAGATACGCAGTATTTT. The rearrangement uses TRBV2 and TRBJ2-3, with 7 bases matching TRBD1. Germline V gives CDR1 SNHLY, CDR2 FYNNEI. This CDR3 has 13 residues. V lost 7 bases, J lost 4 bases, and 5 bases stayed unmatched.

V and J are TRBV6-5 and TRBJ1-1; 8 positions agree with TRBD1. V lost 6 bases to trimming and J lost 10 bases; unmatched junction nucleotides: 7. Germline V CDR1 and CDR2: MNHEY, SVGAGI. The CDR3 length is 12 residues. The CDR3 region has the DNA TGTGCCAGCAGCCAGGACAGGGTTTCAGCTTTCTTT. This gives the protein CASSQDRVSAFF.

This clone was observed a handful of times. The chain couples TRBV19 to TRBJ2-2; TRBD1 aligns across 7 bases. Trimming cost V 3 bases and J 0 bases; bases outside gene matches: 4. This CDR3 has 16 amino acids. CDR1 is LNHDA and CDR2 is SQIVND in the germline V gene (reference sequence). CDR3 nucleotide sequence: TGTGCCAGTAGTATCCGGACAGGTACGAACACCGGGGAGCTGTTTTTT. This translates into CASSIRTGTNTGELFF.

DNA of the CDR3: TGTGCCAGCAGAAGGACAGGGACGAACACTGAAGCTTTCTTT. Protein: CASRRTGTNTEAFF. This sequence joins TRBV6-6 and TRBJ1-1, with 8 bases aligning to TRBD1. Losses at the gene ends were 6 bases for V and 1 base for J; bases not matched to a gene: 4. CDR1 and CDR2 (germline): MNHNY, SVGAGI (reference sequence). The CDR3 loop spans 14 amino acids.

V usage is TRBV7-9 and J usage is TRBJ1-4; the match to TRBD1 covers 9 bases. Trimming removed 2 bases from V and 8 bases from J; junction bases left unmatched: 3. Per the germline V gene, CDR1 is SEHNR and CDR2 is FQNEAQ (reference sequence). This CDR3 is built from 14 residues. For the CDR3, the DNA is TGTGCCAGCAGCTTATCGGGACAGGGAGAAAAACTGTTTTTT. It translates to CASSLSGQGEKLFF.

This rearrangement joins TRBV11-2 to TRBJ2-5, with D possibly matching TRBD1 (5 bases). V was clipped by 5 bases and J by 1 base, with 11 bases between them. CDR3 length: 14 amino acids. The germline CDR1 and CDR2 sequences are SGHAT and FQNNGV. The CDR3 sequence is CASSNRQIQETQYF. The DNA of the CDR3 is TGTGCCAGCAGCAACCGACAGATCCAAGAGACCCAGTACTTC.

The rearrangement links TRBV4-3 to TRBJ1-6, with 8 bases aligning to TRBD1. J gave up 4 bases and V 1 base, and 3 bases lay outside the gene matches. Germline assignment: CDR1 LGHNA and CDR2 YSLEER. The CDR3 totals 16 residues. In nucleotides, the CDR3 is TGCGCCAGCAGCCAAGGGACAGGGATTTATAATTCACCCCTCCACTTT. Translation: CASSQGTGIYNSPLHF.

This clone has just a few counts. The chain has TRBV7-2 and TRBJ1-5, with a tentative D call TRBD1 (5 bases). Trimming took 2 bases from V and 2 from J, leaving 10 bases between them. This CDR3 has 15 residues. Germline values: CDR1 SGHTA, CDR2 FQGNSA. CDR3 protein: CASSLNWGGNQPQHF. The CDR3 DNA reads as TGTGCCAGCAGCTTAAACTGGGGGGGCAATCAGCCCCAGCATTTT.

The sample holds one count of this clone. The CDR3 DNA follows: TGTGCCAGCCGGGCCGCCGGCAGGGACACAGATACGCAGTATTTT. It is translated as CASRAAGRDTDTQYF. The chain employs TRBV9 and TRBJ2-3; D might be TRBD1 (5 bases). Per the germline V gene, CDR1 is SGDLS and CDR2 is YYNGEE. This CDR3 is built from 15 residues. Trimming removed 7 bases at V and 2 bases at J, with 17 bases between.

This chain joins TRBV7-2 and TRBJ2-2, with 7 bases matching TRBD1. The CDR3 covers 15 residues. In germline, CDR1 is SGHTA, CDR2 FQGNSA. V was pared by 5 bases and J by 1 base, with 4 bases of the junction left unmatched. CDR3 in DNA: TGTGCCAGCAGCGAACAGGGGAGGAACACCGGGGAGCTGTTTTTT. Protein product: CASSEQGRNTGELFF.

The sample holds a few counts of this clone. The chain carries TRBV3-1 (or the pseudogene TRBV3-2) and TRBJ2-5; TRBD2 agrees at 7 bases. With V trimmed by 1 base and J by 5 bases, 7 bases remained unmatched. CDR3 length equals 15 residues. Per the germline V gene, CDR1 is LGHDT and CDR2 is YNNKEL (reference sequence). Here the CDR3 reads CASSQGTRGVETQYF. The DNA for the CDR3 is TGTGCCAGCAGCCAAGGGACTAGAGGTGTCGAGACCCAGTACTTC.

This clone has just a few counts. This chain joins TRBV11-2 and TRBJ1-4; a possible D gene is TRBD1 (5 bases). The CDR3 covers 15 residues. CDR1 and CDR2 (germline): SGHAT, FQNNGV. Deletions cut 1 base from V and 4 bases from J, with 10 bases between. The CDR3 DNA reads TGTGCCAGCAGCTTAGTCGGGGGAGGTAATGAAAAACTGTTTTTT. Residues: CASSLVGGGNEKLFF.

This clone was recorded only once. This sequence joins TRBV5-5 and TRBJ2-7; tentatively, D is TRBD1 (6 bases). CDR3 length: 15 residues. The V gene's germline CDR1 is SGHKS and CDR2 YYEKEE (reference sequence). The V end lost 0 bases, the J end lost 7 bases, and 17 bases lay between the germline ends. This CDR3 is CASSLEDRPFWEQYF. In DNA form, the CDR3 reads TGTGCCAGCAGCTTGGAGGACAGACCGTTCTGGGAGCAGTACTTC.

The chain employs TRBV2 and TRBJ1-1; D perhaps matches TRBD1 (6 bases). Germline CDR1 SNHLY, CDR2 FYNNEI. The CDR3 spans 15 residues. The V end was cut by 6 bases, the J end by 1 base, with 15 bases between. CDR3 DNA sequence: TGTGCCAGCAGCGTACAGGGCCCACCGAACACTGAAGCTTTCTTT. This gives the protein CASSVQGPPNTEAFF.